The rows below give T cell receptor beta chains drawn from one sample of a study of Ad26.COV2.S vaccination and SARS-CoV-2 variants. The data were produced by immunoSEQ multiplex PCR, yet TCRdb's version contains in-frame clones alone and is incomplete. The table records 410,000 or so clones, about 90% of them present only once. The material was peripheral blood, obtained in a trial of Ad26.COV2.S vaccine versus placebo. These receptors were collected from a person aged 18-65 years who received the Ad26.COV2.S COVID-19 vaccine or a placebo. Each CDR3 is given with its conserved first and last residue. A D gene is named only where the DNA matches it firmly. A row's size may be missing; if present it is once, few, many or a size class.

cdr3_aa cdr3_nt j_call v_call d_call clone_size
CASSYAGEEFF TGTGCCAGCAGTTATGCGGGGGAGGAGTTCTTC TRBJ2-1 TRBV6-2/TRBV6-3 TRBD2 few
CASRPRRQGDDYSNQPQHF TGTGCAAGTCGCCCACGACGACAGGGGGACGACTATAGCAATCAGCCCCAGCATTTT TRBJ1-5 TRBV12-2 . .
CASSEQGGISYEQYF TGTGCCAGCAGCGAACAGGGCGGGATCTCCTACGAGCAGTACTTC TRBJ2-7 TRBV9 . .
CASSPGAADTQYF TGTGCCAGCTCACCAGGGGCCGCAGATACGCAGTATTTT TRBJ2-3 TRBV18 . .
CASSVPTDTQYF TGTGCCAGCAGCGTTCCCACAGATACGCAGTATTTT TRBJ2-3 TRBV9 . .
CASSIRTGGYYGYTF TGCGCCAGCAGCATACGGACAGGGGGGTACTATGGCTACACCTTC TRBJ1-2 TRBV5-1 TRBD1 once
CASSQRGDQGRLETQYF TGTGCCAGCAGCCAACGGGGCGATCAGGGGCGCCTAGAGACCCAGTACTTC TRBJ2-5 TRBV4-2 . .
CASRVTENTEAFF TGTGCCAGCAGGGTGACAGAGAACACTGAAGCTTTCTTT TRBJ1-1 TRBV5-4 . .
CASSTGQIYTF TGTGCCAGCAGCACGGGACAGATTTACACCTTC TRBJ1-2 TRBV3-1/TRBV3-2 TRBD1 once
CASRRVSTDTQYF TGTGCCAGCAGGAGGGTGTCCACAGATACGCAGTATTTT TRBJ2-3 TRBV27 . .
CASSLRQGFGSPLHF TGTGCCAGCAGCCTCAGACAGGGGTTCGGTTCACCCCTCCACTTT TRBJ1-6 TRBV7-2 TRBD1 .
CASSTDFSGANVLTF TGTGCCAGCAGTACCGACTTCTCTGGGGCCAACGTCCTGACTTTC TRBJ2-6 TRBV6-4 . .
CASSFLETGEETQYF TGTGCCAGCAGCTTTTTGGAGACAGGGGAAGAGACCCAGTACTTC TRBJ2-5 TRBV7-9 TRBD1 once
CASTSSRGAGNSPLHF TGCGCCAGCACGAGTTCCCGAGGGGCAGGTAATTCACCCCTCCACTTT TRBJ1-6 TRBV10-2 . .
CASSRTSGGYNEQFF TGTGCCAGCAGCCGTACTAGCGGGGGCTACAATGAGCAGTTCTTC TRBJ2-1 TRBV6-5 TRBD2 .
CASSSRTGGIPRETQYF TGTGCCAGCAGCTCCCGGACAGGTGGGATCCCGAGGGAGACCCAGTACTTC TRBJ2-5 TRBV11-2 TRBD1 .
CAWSAPGEETQYF TGTGCCTGGAGTGCCCCAGGGGAAGAGACCCAGTACTTC TRBJ2-5 TRBV30 . .
CASSHNSGMYQETQYF TGTGCCAGCAGCCACAACAGCGGAATGTACCAAGAGACCCAGTACTTC TRBJ2-5 TRBV14 . .
CASSLAGGSDTQYF TGTGCCAGCAGCTTAGCCGGTGGTTCAGATACGCAGTATTTT TRBJ2-3 TRBV7-8 . .
CASRFQETQYF TGTGCCAGCAGATTCCAAGAGACCCAGTACTTC TRBJ2-5 TRBV7-6 . .
CASSLARNTEAFF TGTGCCAGCAGCTTAGCCCGGAACACTGAAGCTTTCTTT TRBJ1-1 TRBV7-2 . .
CASSLSADTQYF TGTGCCAGCAGCTTATCCGCAGATACGCAGTATTTT TRBJ2-3 TRBV7-2 . .
CASSRGQGKETQYF TGTGCCAGCAGTAGGGGACAGGGGAAAGAGACCCAGTACTTC TRBJ2-5 TRBV6-5 TRBD1 once
CASSFYDRGGRNYGYTF TGTGCCAGCAGTTTCTATGACAGGGGAGGAAGAAACTATGGCTACACCTTC TRBJ1-2 TRBV27 TRBD1 .
CAWSRKGGYAGELFF TGTGCCTGGAGTCGGAAAGGGGGCTACGCCGGGGAGCTGTTTTTT TRBJ2-2 TRBV30 TRBD1 .
CASSPHQGGSGNTIYF TGTGCCAGTAGCCCACACCAGGGAGGCTCTGGAAACACCATATATTTT TRBJ1-3 TRBV19 . .
CASSFRDRGVEAFF TGTGCCAGTAGTTTCCGGGACAGGGGTGTTGAAGCTTTCTTT TRBJ1-1 TRBV19 TRBD1 .
CASSNQAEYEQYF TGTGCCAGTAGTAACCAGGCGGAATACGAGCAGTACTTC TRBJ2-7 TRBV19 . .
CASSQAPGRRDEQFF TGTGCCAGCAGCCAAGCCCCGGGGAGGAGGGATGAGCAGTTCTTC TRBJ2-1 TRBV3-1/TRBV3-2 . .
CASSLGSGVKRGGELFF TGTGCCAGCAGCTTGGGTAGCGGGGTAAAACGAGGCGGGGAGCTGTTTTTT TRBJ2-2 TRBV5-4 TRBD2 .
CSASRGNYNSPLHF TGCAGTGCTAGTCGGGGGAATTATAATTCACCCCTCCACTTT TRBJ1-6 TRBV20-1 . .
CASKGAGTEAFF TGTGCCAGTAAGGGGGCGGGCACTGAAGCTTTCTTT TRBJ1-1 TRBV19 TRBD1 .
CASSLHRGATNEKLFF TGTGCCAGCAGCTTGCACAGGGGCGCAACTAATGAAAAACTGTTTTTT TRBJ1-4 TRBV5-8 TRBD1 once
CATSSPKAGGTTGANVLTF TGTGCCACCAGCAGTCCTAAGGCTGGCGGTACGACTGGGGCCAACGTCCTGACTTTC TRBJ2-6 TRBV15 . once
CASSLGPGGWQPQHF TGCGCCAGCAGCTTGGGGCCAGGGGGGTGGCAGCCCCAGCATTTT TRBJ1-5 TRBV5-1 TRBD1 .
CASSTSGDVGELFF TGTGCCAGCAGTACTAGCGGGGATGTCGGGGAGCTGTTTTTT TRBJ2-2 TRBV6-5 TRBD2 .
CASSRKARGPQETQYF TGTGCCAGCAGCCGGAAAGCCAGGGGTCCGCAAGAGACCCAGTACTTC TRBJ2-5 TRBV7-2 . .